This T cell receptor beta chain comes out of a study of cytomegalovirus exposure and HLA in healthy donors. The CDR3 is made up of 15 amino acids. V was cut by 2 bases and J by 0 bases, with 8 bases left in between. The germline V gene has CDR1 MDHEN and CDR2 SYDVKM. General study points: Productive status was seen about 87% or about 30% of the time for most TCR beta V segments in an earlier analysis. Many donors shared some public TCRs, even though most TCR sequences were rare. Reports state that TCR beta sequences accurately predicted most subjects' HLA-A and HLA-B alleles.

Only a few counts were recorded for this clone. Its antigen is not known. PCR was performed using 60 Vbeta and 13 Jbeta primers. Repertoires were generated with immunoSEQ multiplex PCR, while TCRdb's copy carries only in-frame clones and drops some. Of approximately 220,000 clones listed, 60% to 85% are singletons. Donors were nominally healthy when sampled, though unrecorded immune exposures were likely. Sequenced material: PBMCs. V and J are TRBV28 and TRBJ2-1; D is unclear. The clonotype comes from a man between 40 and 49 years old in good health and CMV-seronegative. Here the CDR3 DNA reads TGTGCCAGCAGTTTAGAAGCGATCTCCTACAATGAGCAGTTCTTC. Protein product: CASSLEAISYNEQFF.